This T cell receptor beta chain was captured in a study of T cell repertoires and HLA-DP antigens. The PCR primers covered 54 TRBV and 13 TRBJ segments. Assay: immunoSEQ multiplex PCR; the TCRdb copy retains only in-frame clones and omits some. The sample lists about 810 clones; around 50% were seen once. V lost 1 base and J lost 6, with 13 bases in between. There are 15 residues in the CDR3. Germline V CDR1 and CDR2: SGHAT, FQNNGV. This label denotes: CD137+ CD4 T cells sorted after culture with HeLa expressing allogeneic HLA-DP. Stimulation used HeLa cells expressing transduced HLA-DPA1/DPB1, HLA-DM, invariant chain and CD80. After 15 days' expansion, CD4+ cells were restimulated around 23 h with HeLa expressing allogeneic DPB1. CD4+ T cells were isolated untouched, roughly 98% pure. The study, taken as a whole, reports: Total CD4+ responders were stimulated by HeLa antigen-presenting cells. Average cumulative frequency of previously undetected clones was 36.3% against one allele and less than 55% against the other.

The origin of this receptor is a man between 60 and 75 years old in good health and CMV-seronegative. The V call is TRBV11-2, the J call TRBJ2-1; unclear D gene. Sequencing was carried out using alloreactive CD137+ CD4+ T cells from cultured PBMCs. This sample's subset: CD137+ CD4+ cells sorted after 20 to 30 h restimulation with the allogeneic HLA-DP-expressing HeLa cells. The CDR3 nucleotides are TGTGCCAGCAGCTTAGCTCCACCGCCGGGCAATGAGCAGTTCTTC. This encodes CASSLAPPPGNEQFF.